Each of the 26 T cell receptor beta chains below was sequenced from the same sample in a study of blood T cell repertoires in COVID-19. Clones were read by immunoSEQ multiplex PCR, and TCRdb kept only the in-frame ones, dropping some. This table has about 70,000 clones, about 85% appearing once. The source material was peripheral blood. These receptors came from a man between 70 and 80 years old with active COVID-19.

The rearrangement uses TRBV6-5 and TRBJ2-3; D is perhaps TRBD2 (6 bases). Between the trimmed V and J ends, which lost 6 bases and 2 bases, there was a span of 9 bases. The CDR3 runs to 13 residues. Germline V gives CDR1 MNHEY, CDR2 SVGAGI. In DNA form, the CDR3 reads TGTGCCAGCAGGCGGGACGCCACAGATACGCAGTATTTT. Translation gives CASRRDATDTQYF.

This chain uses TRBV24-1 with TRBJ2-3; TRBD1 agrees at 9 bases. The V and J ends lost 9 bases and 10 bases, in that order; junction bases with no gene match: 4. The germline gives CDR1 KGHDR, CDR2 SFDVKD. CDR3 length equals 11 residues. CDR3 sequence (DNA): TGTGCCACCGGACAGGGGCTTCCGCAGTATTTT. This encodes CATGQGLPQYF.

This sequence joins TRBV4-1 and TRBJ2-7, with a tentative D call TRBD2 (6 bases). V was shortened by 0 bases and J by 4 bases, with 13 bases between the two germline ends. The CDR3 is 15 residues long. CDR1 is MGHRA and CDR2 is YSYEKL in the germline V gene. For the CDR3, the DNA is TGCGCCAGCAGCCAAGATTTGCGGGACGAGTACGAGCAGTACTTC. Its protein is CASSQDLRDEYEQYF.

The chain links TRBV18 to TRBJ2-5; D is uncertain. Trimming removed 3 bases at V and 2 bases at J, with 7 bases between. Germline V lookup: CDR1 KGHSH, CDR2 LQKENI. There are 13 residues in the CDR3. The CDR3 DNA is TGTGCCAGCTCACCGGCAAGACAAGAGACCCAGTACTTC. It encodes CASSPARQETQYF.

The gene calls are TRBV28 and TRBJ2-3; D perhaps matches TRBD2 (6 bases). Germline CDR1 and CDR2: MDHEN and SYDVKM. The CDR3 sequence is 12 residues long. The V and J ends lost 6 bases and 4 bases respectively, with 8 bases between them. The CDR3 coding sequence is TGTGCCAGCAGCACGGGGGCAGATACGCAGTATTTT. Amino acid sequence: CASSTGADTQYF.

A few counts support this clone. This chain joins TRBV18 and TRBJ1-5, with D possibly being TRBD1 (6 bases). The V end was cut by 3 bases, the J end by 9 bases, with 15 bases between. Germline V lookup: CDR1 KGHSH, CDR2 LQKENI. There are 14 residues in the CDR3. This chain's CDR3 is CASSPDSPRGPQHF. The CDR3 DNA follows: TGTGCCAGCTCACCGGACAGCCCACGGGGGCCCCAGCATTTT.

This clone has ten or more counts. Within the sample, other DNA sequences also encode this same CDR3. The chain links TRBV2 to TRBJ2-7; a possible D gene is TRBD2 (7 bases). V was clipped by 8 bases and J by 2 bases, with 10 bases between them. This CDR3 comprises 12 residues. Per germline, CDR1 SNHLY and CDR2 FYNNEI. The CDR3 DNA follows: TGTGCCAGCCGGGGGGCAGCCTACGAGCAGTACTTC. It is translated as CASRGAAYEQYF.

This clone has a single count. The chain uses TRBV13 and TRBJ2-2; 9 positions match TRBD2. The CDR3 runs to 15 residues. V was clipped by 6 bases and J by 4 bases; unmatched bases: 6. CDR1 is PRHDT and CDR2 is FYEKMQ in the germline V gene (reference sequence). The CDR3 nucleotides are TGTGCCAGCAGTCCCCTAGCGGGACCCACCGGGGAGCTGTTTTTT. It encodes CASSPLAGPTGELFF.

This chain links TRBV4-2 with TRBJ1-6, with D possibly TRBD1 on 5 matching bases. V was trimmed by 0 bases and J by 8 bases, leaving 14 bases between them. The V gene's germline CDR1 is LGHNA and CDR2 YNFKEQ. The CDR3 loop spans 16 amino acids. The CDR3 protein is CASSQEVGTGHSPLHF. The CDR3 nucleotides are TGTGCCAGCAGCCAAGAGGTTGGAACAGGTCATTCACCCCTCCACTTT.

The chain has TRBV5-4 and TRBJ2-4; TRBD2 matches at 13 bases. Germline-derived CDR1 and CDR2 are SGHNT and YYREEE (reference sequence). Trimming took 4 bases from V and 15 from J; bases not matched to a gene: 10. The CDR3 has 14 residues. CDR3 sequence reads: CASSTGLAGERLYF. The CDR3 DNA reads as TGTGCCAGCAGCACCGGACTAGCGGGAGAGCGGTTGTACTTC. Looking up the rest from reference TRBV5-4 and TRBJ2-4 gives the full variable domain: ETGVTQSPTHLIKTRGQQVTLRCSSQSGHNTVSWYQQALGQGPQFIFQYYREEENGRGNFPPRFSGLQFPNYSSELNVNALELDDSALYLCASSTGLAGERLYFGAGTRLSVL.

The chain couples TRBV28 to TRBJ1-5; 8 bases are shared with TRBD1. The CDR3 length is 16 residues. The ends lost 3 bases at V and 2 bases at J; junction bases unmatched: 6. Germline lookup yields CDR1 MDHEN and CDR2 SYDVKM. In nucleotides, the CDR3 is TGTGCCAGCAGTTTGGGACAGGCCCTCGGCAATCAGCCCCAGCATTTT. This codes for CASSLGQALGNQPQHF.

The chain links TRBV4-3 to TRBJ2-3, with D perhaps TRBD2 (5 bases). The ends were cut back, 0 bases at V and 2 bases at J, with 15 bases in the middle. The CDR3 extends over 17 amino acids. CDR1 is LGHNA and CDR2 is YSLEER in the germline V gene. The CDR3 loop is CASSQDPLAGHTDTQYF. Written as DNA, the CDR3 is TGCGCCAGCAGCCAAGATCCGTTGGCGGGCCACACAGATACGCAGTATTTT.

The chain employs TRBV28 and TRBJ2-7, with D possibly TRBD2 on 5 matching bases. The CDR3 runs 15 residues. Per germline, CDR1 MDHEN and CDR2 SYDVKM. Trimming shortened V by 3 bases and J by 0 bases, and 12 bases separated the two germline ends. This CDR3 reads CASSLGGLSSYEQYF. DNA for the CDR3: TGTGCCAGCAGTTTGGGCGGGTTGTCCTCCTACGAGCAGTACTTC.

This rearrangement joins TRBV19 to TRBJ2-7; possible D gene TRBD2, 6 bases. Germline V CDR1 and CDR2: LNHDA, SQIVND (reference sequence). The CDR3 covers 15 residues. Trimming stripped 1 base from V and 2 bases from J, with 12 bases between. CDR3 loop: CASSIGSGPTYEQYF. The CDR3 region has the DNA TGTGCCAGTAGTATAGGAAGCGGGCCCACCTACGAGCAGTACTTC.

The chain has TRBV4-1 and TRBJ1-6, with D possibly matching TRBD1 (5 bases). Looked up from germline, CDR1 is MGHRA and CDR2 is YSYEKL. The ends were cut back, 1 base at V and 11 bases at J, with 18 bases in the middle. This CDR3 contains 16 residues. In nucleotides, the CDR3 is TGCGCCAGCAGCCAAGCCAACATGGGGGGATCGGCACCCCTCCACTTT. Translated: CASSQANMGGSAPLHF.

The V call is TRBV11-1, the J call TRBJ2-4, with 7 bases identical to TRBD1. CDR1 and CDR2 (germline): SGHAT, FQDESV (reference sequence). CDR3 length equals 15 residues. Trimming took 5 bases from V and 6 from J; bases not matched to a gene: 10. The DNA for the CDR3 is TGTGCCAGCAGCGACAGGGATCCCCCGGGAAACATTCAGTACTTC. It yields the protein CASSDRDPPGNIQYF. The full variable domain, completed using reference TRBV11-1 and TRBJ2-4, is EAEVAQSPRYKITEKSQAVAFWCDPISGHATLYWYRQILGQGPELLVQFQDESVVDDSQLPKDRFSAERLKGVDSTLKIQPAELGDSAMYLCASSDRDPPGNIQYFGAGTRLSVL.

This chain links TRBV7-9 with TRBJ2-1; TRBD2 matches 7 bases. The germline CDR1 and CDR2 sequences are SEHNR and FQNEAQ (reference sequence). The CDR3 has 15 residues. V trimming: 4 bases; J trimming: 6 bases; junction bases outside the gene matches: 9. CDR3 in amino acids: CASSSLSGGGNEQFF. Written as DNA, the CDR3 is TGTGCCAGCAGCTCCTTGTCGGGAGGAGGCAATGAGCAGTTCTTC.

This rearrangement joins TRBV7-2 to TRBJ2-3; D gene uncertain. The CDR3 is 15 residues long. Germline-derived CDR1 and CDR2 are SGHTA and FQGNSA. Trimming cost V 5 bases and J 1 base, with 13 bases left between them. The CDR3 DNA follows: TGTGCCAGCAGCCCACGTTCGGTGGGCACAGATACGCAGTATTTT. Translating gives CASSPRSVGTDTQYF.

The chain recombines TRBV18 with TRBJ2-3, with 10 bases that match TRBD2. This CDR3 has 15 residues. The junction had 2 bases not matched to a gene; V was cut back by 3 bases and J by 2 bases. Germline-derived CDR1 and CDR2 are KGHSH and LQKENI. CDR3 nucleotides: TGTGCCAGCTCACCGCTAGCGGGGGTCACAGATACGCAGTATTTT. Residues: CASSPLAGVTDTQYF.

This clone was found once. The V and J genes are TRBV9 and TRBJ2-1; 10 bases line up with TRBD1. J gave up 4 bases and V 0 bases, and 10 bases lay outside the gene matches. The CDR3 covers 18 residues. Germline assignment: CDR1 SGDLS and CDR2 YYNGEE. The CDR3 here is CASSVAGTGTGEYNEQFF. DNA of the CDR3: TGTGCCAGCAGCGTAGCAGGGACCGGGACAGGGGAATACAATGAGCAGTTCTTC.

This clone was detected only once. The chain links TRBV19 to TRBJ2-5, with 8 bases identical to TRBD2. This CDR3 is 16 amino acids long. Germline lookup yields CDR1 LNHDA and CDR2 SQIVND (reference sequence). Trimming cost V 7 bases and J 1 base; bases outside gene matches: 11. The CDR3 is CASTARAGGPQETQYF. Here the CDR3 DNA reads TGTGCCAGTACCGCAAGGGCGGGAGGACCCCAAGAGACCCAGTACTTC. Looking up the rest from reference TRBV19 and TRBJ2-5 gives the full variable domain: DGGITQSPKYLFRKEGQNVTLSCEQNLNHDAMYWYRQDPGQGLRLIYYSQIVNDFQKGDIAEGYSVSREKKESFPLTVTSAQKNPTAFYLCASTARAGGPQETQYFGPGTRLLVL.

The chain uses TRBV30 and TRBJ1-1; D is perhaps TRBD1 (6 bases). Trimming stripped 2 bases from V and 1 base from J, with 17 bases between. Germline CDR1 GTSNPN, CDR2 SVGIG (reference sequence). The CDR3 has 16 residues. The CDR3 sequence: CAWSRGGSGPNTEAFF. CDR3 sequence (DNA): TGTGCCTGGAGTAGGGGGGGCAGCGGCCCGAACACTGAAGCTTTCTTT.

J is TRBJ2-7 and V is TRBV6-5; TRBD2 matches at 8 bases. This CDR3 comprises 14 residues. Germline trimming cut 7 bases from V and 3 bases from J; bases unmatched to any gene: 8. Germline CDR1 MNHEY, CDR2 SVGAGI. The CDR3 region is CASTQVAGLYEQYF. The CDR3, as DNA: TGTGCCAGCACCCAAGTAGCGGGACTCTACGAGCAGTACTTC.

This CDR3 is CASSLAGPNTEAFF. The CDR3 DNA reads TGTGCCAGCAGCTTAGCGGGGCCGAACACTGAAGCTTTCTTT. The chain combines TRBV7-8 with TRBJ1-1, with D possibly being TRBD1 (5 bases). Germline CDR1 and CDR2: SGHVS and FQNEAQ. The CDR3 is 14 residues long. V lost 0 bases, J lost 1 base, and 6 bases lay in between.

The CDR3 nucleotides are TGTGCCTGGAGCCACAAAGGGGGCGCTGGGGCCAACGTCCTGACTTTC. It is translated as CAWSHKGGAGANVLTF. J is TRBJ2-6 and V is TRBV30, with 7 bases lining up with TRBD1. Germline CDR1 GTSNPN, CDR2 SVGIG (reference sequence). CDR3 length: 16 residues. V was clipped by 3 bases and J by 2 bases; unmatched bases: 7.

The genes are TRBV3-1 (or the pseudogene TRBV3-2) and TRBJ2-6; D might be TRBD1 (5 bases). The germline CDR1 and CDR2 sequences are LGHDT and YNNKEL (reference sequence). This CDR3 has 17 residues. V lost 4 bases and J 2 bases, leaving 15 bases between the germline ends. DNA of the CDR3: TGTGCCAGCAGCCGAGAAGGCAGGGCCCCTGGGGCCAACGTCCTGACTTTC. Translation: CASSREGRAPGANVLTF.